This T cell receptor (beta chain) was observed in a study of OX40 agonist ivuxolimab in advanced cancers. Study as a whole: Hepatocellular carcinoma, melanoma, renal cell or head and neck cancer was diagnosed in the dose-escalation patients.

To note about this clone: The antigen remains unidentified.

Clones were read by immunoSEQ multiplex PCR, and TCRdb kept only the in-frame ones, dropping some. The sample contains tens of thousands of clones, roughly 90% of which appear only once. The CDR3 consists of 13 residues. The germline V gene has CDR1 WSHSY and CDR2 SAAADI. V was shortened by 6 bases and J by 0 bases, with 8 bases between the two germline ends. Regarding the study as a whole: Low clonal expansion, among the lowest seen, marked partial responders at 0.1-3.0 mg/kg. Some nonresponders additionally presented with little normalized T-cell clonal expansion. At 0.1 to 3.0 mg/kg and by week 6, clonal expansion occurred in CD4+ and CD8+ blood T cells.

The chain combines TRBV10-2 with TRBJ1-1, with a possible D match to TRBD1 (6 bases). This TCR came from an adult with an advanced solid tumor such as melanoma, head and neck, liver or kidney cancer. This specimen was CD4+ or CD8+ T cells sorted from blood, taken in a trial of the OX40 agonist ivuxolimab. DNA of the CDR3: TGCGCCAGCAGGGGGGCCATGAACACTGAAGCTTTCTTT. Protein product: CASRGAMNTEAFF.